This TCR beta chain was recovered during a study of technical replicates of blood from a few donors. Only in-frame clones appear in the TCRdb table, and some are missing; sequencing was by immunoSEQ multiplex PCR. The sample includes about 71,000 clones, approximately 92% of them seen just once. Germline V gene lookup returns CDR1 SGHVS and CDR2 FQNEAQ. The CDR3 length is 13 residues. Deletions cut 4 bases from V and 4 bases from J, with 10 bases between. The source of this sequence is a human donor in good health. The chain couples TRBV7-8 to TRBJ1-1; D gene unclear. The sample consisted of T cells isolated from PBMCs. The CDR3 spells CASSSTVGTEAFF. CDR3 bases: TGTGCCAGCAGCTCCACAGTAGGCACTGAAGCTTTCTTT.